The 30 T cell receptor beta chains below were found in one sample sequenced in a study of cytomegalovirus exposure and HLA in healthy donors. This PCR relied on a set of 60 Vbeta primers and 13 Jbeta primers. The table came from immunoSEQ multiplex PCR; TCRdb's copy has only in-frame clones and leaves some out. The sample has nearly 95,000 clones; 7.6% are singletons. The sequenced sample was PBMCs. The receptors here all came from a middle-aged man in good health and CMV-seronegative.

The J gene is TRBJ2-3, the V gene TRBV9, with 7 bases identical to TRBD1. The CDR3 is made up of 14 amino acids. V trimming: 4 bases; J trimming: 4 bases; junction bases outside the gene matches: 6. CDR1 is SGDLS, CDR2 YYNGEE, per germline. The CDR3 loop reads CASSLLGTADTQYF. Written as DNA, the CDR3 is TGTGCCAGCAGCTTGTTAGGGACAGCAGATACGCAGTATTTT.

This clone was seen only a few times. This chain connects TRBV28 to TRBJ1-4; perhaps TRBD1 as D (5 bases). The V end lost 3 bases, the J end lost 8 bases, and 16 bases lay between the germline ends. Looked up from germline, CDR1 is MDHEN and CDR2 is SYDVKM. The CDR3 spans 15 residues. The CDR3 loop reads CASSFQGSLGEKLFF. The CDR3, as DNA: TGTGCCAGCAGTTTCCAGGGCTCTCTTGGGGAAAAACTGTTTTTT. The whole variable domain, filled in from reference TRBV28 and TRBJ1-4, reads DVKVTQSSRYLVKRTGEKVFLECVQDMDHENMFWYRQDPGLGLRLIYFSYDVKMKEKGDIPEGYSVSREKKERFSLILESASTNQTSMYLCASSFQGSLGEKLFFGSGTQLSVL.

This clone came up a few times. The chain couples TRBV28 to TRBJ2-7; D not certain. Germline V gives CDR1 MDHEN, CDR2 SYDVKM. This CDR3 has 13 amino acids. Trimming stripped 8 bases from V and 4 bases from J, with 15 bases between. DNA of the CDR3: TGTGCCAGCTGTGTACCTTCGACTTACGAGCAGTACTTC. As protein: CASCVPSTYEQYF.

The chain carries TRBV9 and TRBJ2-7; the match to TRBD2 covers 14 bases. Germline CDR1 is SGDLS and CDR2 is YYNGEE. The CDR3 loop spans 15 amino acids. With 4 bases clipped from V and 8 bases from J, the junction kept 8 bases outside the gene matches. CDR3 sequence: CASSRGLAGGSQQYF. As DNA, the CDR3 is TGTGCCAGCAGCCGCGGACTAGCGGGGGGCTCCCAGCAGTACTTC.

This clone was counted between two and nine times. This chain joins TRBV5-6 and TRBJ2-3; the match to TRBD2 covers 8 bases. Trimming at V came to 3 bases and at J to 3 bases, leaving 0 bases not matched to a gene. Germline-derived CDR1 and CDR2 are SGHDT and YYEEEE. The CDR3 extends over 13 amino acids. The CDR3 DNA follows: TGTGCCAGCAGCTCGGGAGGGACAGATACGCAGTATTTT. It translates to CASSSGGTDTQYF. Supplemented by reference TRBV5-6 and TRBJ2-3, the full variable domain reads DAGVTQSPTHLIKTRGQQVTLRCSPKSGHDTVSWYQQALGQGPQFIFQYYEEEERQRGNFPDRFSGHQFPNYSSELNVNALLLGDSALYLCASSSGGTDTQYFGPGTRLTVL.

This clone has only a few counts. This chain uses TRBV7-9 with TRBJ2-3; 9 bases align to TRBD1. Germline lookup yields CDR1 SEHNR and CDR2 FQNEAQ (reference sequence). The junction had 13 bases not matched to a gene; V was cut back by 6 bases and J by 0 bases. This CDR3 spans 18 amino acids. CDR3 sequence (DNA): TGTGCCAGCAGGGGTGGGACAGGGCCTGTGGGAAGCACAGATACGCAGTATTTT. Translation gives CASRGGTGPVGSTDTQYF.

V and J are TRBV7-9 and TRBJ2-2, with D possibly matching TRBD1 (5 bases). This CDR3 region has 13 residues. Germline V gives CDR1 SEHNR, CDR2 FQNEAQ (reference sequence). Trimming removed 2 bases at V and 4 bases at J, with 5 bases between. The CDR3 sequence: CASSLRGTGELFF. The CDR3 DNA sequence: TGTGCCAGCAGCTTAAGGGGCACCGGGGAGCTGTTTTTT.

This clone was counted a few times. The chain uses TRBV5-4 and TRBJ1-5, with D possibly being TRBD1 (6 bases). Germline lookup yields CDR1 SGHNT and CDR2 YYREEE (reference sequence). Trimming took 4 bases from V and 0 from J, leaving 8 bases between them. CDR3 length: 14 residues. The CDR3 loop is CASSLRGSNQPQHF. The CDR3 region has the DNA TGTGCCAGCAGCCTCAGGGGTAGCAATCAGCCCCAGCATTTT.

This clone was detected a few times. The rearrangement uses TRBV13 and TRBJ2-7, with D perhaps TRBD2 (5 bases). This CDR3 has 14 residues. Germline assignment: CDR1 PRHDT and CDR2 FYEKMQ (reference sequence). The V gene lost 0 bases and the J gene lost 12 bases, with 18 bases spanning the gap. The CDR3 reads CASSLGLVSGIPYF. CDR3 coding DNA: TGTGCCAGCAGCTTAGGTTTAGTCTCGGGGATTCCGTACTTC.

This clone occurred a few times. The J gene is TRBJ1-5, the V gene TRBV27; TRBD1 agrees at 8 bases. CDR1 is MNHEY and CDR2 is SMNVEV in the germline V gene (reference sequence). This CDR3 contains 14 residues. J gave up 6 bases and V 3 bases, and 4 bases lay outside the gene matches. This chain's CDR3 is CASSFSGGVQPQHF. The CDR3 coding sequence is TGTGCCAGCAGTTTTTCAGGGGGCGTTCAGCCCCAGCATTTT.

This clone was counted between two and nine times. The J gene is TRBJ2-2, the V gene TRBV6-4; maybe TRBD1 (8 bases). Trimming pared 6 bases from V and 3 bases from J, leaving 14 bases between. Per germline, CDR1 MRHNA and CDR2 SNTAGT. CDR3 length: 15 amino acids. The CDR3 DNA follows: TGTGCCAGCAGGCCACAGGGGGGGGACACCGGGGAGCTGTTTTTT. Translation: CASRPQGGDTGELFF.

The genes are TRBV5-1 and TRBJ2-2; no clear D gene. V dropped 1 base and J dropped 5 bases, with 3 bases sitting between them. The CDR3 runs to 12 residues. Germline lookup yields CDR1 SGHRS and CDR2 YFSETQ. Here the CDR3 DNA reads TGCGCCAGCAGCTTGACAACCGGGGAGCTGTTTTTT. Translated: CASSLTTGELFF.

CDR3 region: CAAATHMNTEAFF. The CDR3 DNA sequence: TGTGCCGCGGCTACGCACATGAACACTGAAGCTTTCTTT. The chain combines TRBV19 with TRBJ1-1; no clear D. Looked up from germline, CDR1 is LNHDA and CDR2 is SQIVND (reference sequence). Trimming took off 11 bases at V and 0 bases at J, with 13 bases between the two ends. The CDR3 is 13 residues long.

This clone was counted a few times. The J gene is TRBJ1-1, the V gene TRBV29-1; D may be TRBD1 (6 bases). The V end lost 7 bases, the J end lost 7 bases, and 19 bases lay between the germline ends. The CDR3 contains 13 residues. Germline V gives CDR1 SQVTM, CDR2 ANQGSEA. The DNA of the CDR3 is TGCAGCGCCCCGGGGGGGCACTTAAATGAAGCTTTCTTT. Translating it yields CSAPGGHLNEAFF.

The rearrangement joins TRBV6-5 to TRBJ2-5, with 9 bases aligning to TRBD1. The J call may be in error: the DNA end matches TRBJ2-7 better. This CDR3 has 15 amino acids. Looked up from germline, CDR1 is MNHEY and CDR2 is SVGAGI. This chain's CDR3 is CASSRDRGLRDEQYF. The CDR3, as DNA: TGTGCCAGCAGCCGCGACAGGGGGTTAAGAGACGAGCAGTACTTC.

There are a few counts of this clone. The rearrangement uses TRBV1 and TRBJ1-6. TRBV1 is a recognized pseudogene. CDR3 length equals 14 residues. The CDR3 nucleotides are TGCACCCCACTGCGGGGCCTTTTTAATTCACCCCTCCACTTT. It translates to CTPLRGLFNSPLHF.

About this clone itself: The junction departs from germline at one end; a sequencing error may be responsible. The chain uses TRBV5-1 and TRBJ2-2; weak D call: TRBD1 (6 bases). CDR1 is SGHRS, CDR2 YFSETQ, per germline. This CDR3 spans 15 amino acids. CDR3 amino acids: CASRLVTGYTGELFF. The CDR3 region has the DNA TGCGCCAGCAGATTGGTCACAGGGTACACCGGGGAGCTGTTTTTT.

This clone was counted only a few times. The chain couples TRBV4-3 to TRBJ2-1, with TRBD2 identical over 9 bases. This CDR3 is built from 17 residues. In germline, CDR1 is LGHNA, CDR2 YSLEER. V shed 0 bases, J shed 1 base, and the junction held 4 bases outside the gene matches. The CDR3: CASSQDGAGGSYNEQFF. The DNA for the CDR3 is TGCGCCAGCAGCCAAGATGGGGCGGGAGGGTCCTACAATGAGCAGTTCTTC.

The CDR3 protein is CASSLGGGYEQYF. DNA of the CDR3: TGCGCCAGCAGCCTCGGGGGAGGCTACGAGCAGTACTTC. This chain connects TRBV4-1 to TRBJ2-7; D perhaps matches TRBD2 (6 bases). V lost 4 bases and J lost 3, with 10 bases in between. Germline V gives CDR1 MGHRA, CDR2 YSYEKL. The CDR3 extends over 13 amino acids.

The gene calls are TRBV18 and TRBJ2-1, with TRBD1 as a possible D gene (6 bases). V lost 4 bases and J 7 bases, leaving 14 bases between the germline ends. Germline V gene lookup returns CDR1 KGHSH and CDR2 LQKENI. The CDR3 loop spans 14 amino acids. As DNA, the CDR3 is TGTGCCAGCTCACTACAGGGTCCCCCAAATGAGCAGTTCTTC. Encoded protein: CASSLQGPPNEQFF.

V and J are TRBV9 and TRBJ2-7; no firm D call. V gave up 2 bases and J gave up 5 bases, with 14 bases separating them. Per the germline V gene, CDR1 is SGDLS and CDR2 is YYNGEE. The CDR3 sequence is 14 residues long. CDR3 region: CASSVGYQTHEQYF. CDR3 bases: TGTGCCAGCAGCGTTGGGTATCAGACACACGAGCAGTACTTC.

A few counts support this clone. This sequence joins TRBV5-1 and TRBJ2-5; TRBD1 agrees at 8 bases. The trim removed 4 bases at V and 5 bases at J, leaving 13 bases unmatched. Germline assignment: CDR1 SGHRS and CDR2 YFSETQ. The CDR3 covers 16 residues. The CDR3 DNA is TGCGCCAGCAGCAAGGGGGGACAGGTGACCGGGGAGACCCAGTACTTC. Translation gives CASSKGGQVTGETQYF.

This chain connects TRBV4-2 to TRBJ1-5; unclear D gene. Germline CDR1 reads LGHNA; CDR2 reads YNFKEQ. Trimming removed 5 bases at V and 5 bases at J, with 16 bases between. The CDR3 spans 15 residues. The CDR3 DNA sequence: TGTGCCAGCAGCAAAGGACCTCAGGTGGATCAGCCCCAGCATTTT. The encoded protein is CASSKGPQVDQPQHF.

The chain links TRBV5-4 to TRBJ2-3; possibly TRBD2 for D (5 bases). There are 16 residues in the CDR3. Trimming left V 4 bases short and J 0 bases short, with 15 bases between. The germline V gene has CDR1 SGHNT and CDR2 YYREEE (reference sequence). The CDR3 sequence is CASSLPGGSSTDTQYF. CDR3 nucleotides: TGTGCCAGCAGCCTCCCGGGTGGGAGCAGCACAGATACGCAGTATTTT. Together with reference TRBV5-4 and TRBJ2-3, the CDR3 gives the full variable domain: ETGVTQSPTHLIKTRGQQVTLRCSSQSGHNTVSWYQQALGQGPQFIFQYYREEENGRGNFPPRFSGLQFPNYSSELNVNALELDDSALYLCASSLPGGSSTDTQYFGPGTRLTVL.

This clone was observed once. The V call is TRBV10-3, the J call TRBJ2-3; the match to TRBD2 covers 9 bases. The germline V gene encodes CDR1 ENHRY and CDR2 SYGVKD. The CDR3 is 15 amino acids. Unmatched junction bases numbered 8, after V lost 6 bases and J lost 4 bases. The CDR3 coding sequence is TGTGCCATCAGGCCGGGACTAGCTTTCCCAGATACGCAGTATTTT. As protein: CAIRPGLAFPDTQYF.

The gene calls are TRBV5-4 and TRBJ1-2, with TRBD1 identical over 7 bases. The CDR3 extends over 14 amino acids. Germline trimming cut 0 bases from V and 4 bases from J; bases unmatched to any gene: 3. The germline CDR1 and CDR2 sequences are SGHNT and YYREEE (reference sequence). As DNA, the CDR3 is TGTGCCAGCAGCTTGGGGGCAGGGGGCTATGGCTACACCTTC. Translated: CASSLGAGGYGYTF. Combining the CDR3 with reference TRBV5-4 and TRBJ1-2 gives the whole variable domain ETGVTQSPTHLIKTRGQQVTLRCSSQSGHNTVSWYQQALGQGPQFIFQYYREEENGRGNFPPRFSGLQFPNYSSELNVNALELDDSALYLCASSLGAGGYGYTFGSGTRLTVV.

The V call is TRBV6-5, the J call TRBJ2-5; 7 nucleotides align to TRBD2. This CDR3 region has 14 residues. Germline-derived CDR1 and CDR2 are MNHEY and SVGAGI. The V gene end was trimmed by 6 bases and the J gene end by 4 bases; junction bases not matched to a gene: 8. The CDR3 is CASRGERERETQYF. The CDR3 DNA reads TGTGCCAGCAGAGGTGAGCGGGAAAGAGAGACCCAGTACTTC.

The table lists this clone with a few counts. The chain combines TRBV30 with TRBJ2-2; tentatively, D is TRBD2 (6 bases). CDR3 length equals 18 residues. Trimming left V 0 bases short and J 1 base short, with 18 bases between. In germline, CDR1 is GTSNPN, CDR2 SVGIG (reference sequence). CDR3 bases: TGTGCCTGGAGTGTTCGGGGCGGACTACAATTGAACACCGGGGAGCTGTTTTTT. As protein: CAWSVRGGLQLNTGELFF.

This clone was seen more than once but under ten times. J is TRBJ2-5 and V is TRBV2, with D possibly being TRBD1 (7 bases). V lost 6 bases to trimming and J lost 2 bases, with 13 bases between them. Germline CDR1 SNHLY, CDR2 FYNNEI. The CDR3 length is 14 residues. The CDR3 DNA follows: TGTGCCAGCAGGGAGGGGACAGTTCAAGAGACCCAGTACTTC. It translates to CASREGTVQETQYF. The full variable domain, completed using reference TRBV2 and TRBJ2-5, is EPEVTQTPSHQVTQMGQEVILRCVPISNHLYFYWYRQILGQKVEFLVSFYNNEISEKSEIFDDQFSVERPDGSNFTLKIRSTKLEDSAMYFCASREGTVQETQYFGPGTRLLVL.

The chain combines TRBV7-6 with TRBJ2-1, with D perhaps TRBD2 (6 bases). This CDR3 is built from 14 residues. Germline V CDR1 and CDR2: SGHVS, FNYEAQ. Trimming took off 5 bases at V and 9 bases at J, with 17 bases between the two ends. The CDR3 here is CASSRRGGEVEQFF. CDR3 in DNA: TGTGCCAGCAGCCGGAGGGGTGGGGAGGTTGAGCAGTTCTTC.